This TCR beta chain was sequenced during a study of neurological immune-mediated disorders. This clonotype showed up many times. TCRdb analysed the 5' RACE reads with MiXCR anew, one entry per CDR3 protein. The sample lists roughly 16,000 distinct CDR3 sequences; about 15% were seen once. This sequence was found in a man aged 60 to 69 with HTLV-1-associated myelopathy (HAM/TSP). Material: PBMCs.

CDR3 sequence reads: CASSFDRFGGYTEAFF. Here the CDR3 DNA reads TGTGCCAGCAGTTTCGATCGGTTTGGAGGGTACACTGAAGCTTTCTTT. V usage is TRBV12-3 or TRBV12-4 and J usage is TRBJ1-1; D is ambiguous. Trimming stripped 3 bases from V and 3 bases from J, with 17 bases between. CDR3 size: 16 residues.